The T cell receptor beta chain described here comes from a study of blood T cell repertoires in COVID-19. The wider study: COVID-19 samples from acute and convalescent phases originated in the United States, Italy and Spain. PBMCs, B-cell-depleted T cells, or T cells provided the cDNA or gDNA that made up the material.

CDR3 length: 14 amino acids. Germline values: CDR1 MDHEN, CDR2 SYDVKM. V lost 8 bases, J lost 4 bases, and 14 bases lay in between. The authors' processing: It was from reference gene primer amplification that nucleated cell counts were estimated. Here immunoSEQ multiplex PCR was the method, and the copy in TCRdb shows in-frame clones only, minus some. That table furnishes V, J and clone size, whereas the DNA furnished D and trimming. The sample has approximately 220,000 clones, approximately 83% seen once. This sequence was found in a woman aged 55-70 years with acute or convalescent COVID-19. The chain has TRBV28 and TRBJ2-2; TRBD2 might be the D (5 bases). Sequencing was carried out using peripheral blood. The CDR3 DNA reads TGTGCCAGCCGGCGCGGGCTGAGCACCGGGGAGCTGTTTTTT. Translated: CASRRGLSTGELFF.